Listed here are 29 T cell receptor beta chains from one sample, sequenced in a study of blood T cell repertoires in COVID-19. The method was immunoSEQ multiplex PCR; TCRdb's version includes in-frame clones alone and lacks a portion of them. Here the sample spans roughly 480,000 clones, 80% to 90% being singletons. Sample: peripheral blood. The receptors shown here come from a man between 18 and 35 years old with COVID-19, enrolled during active disease.

V gene TRBV18 combines with J gene TRBJ1-5; D is undetermined. Trimming took 2 bases from V and 7 from J, leaving 15 bases between them. The germline CDR1 and CDR2 sequences are KGHSH and LQKENI. The CDR3 totals 15 residues. CDR3 region: CASSPFGRDEQPQHF. The CDR3 nucleotides are TGTGCCAGCTCACCATTCGGTCGTGATGAGCAGCCCCAGCATTTT.

This clone was picked up many times. Additional DNA sequences in this sample encode the identical CDR3. This chain uses TRBV4-1 with TRBJ1-5; D is unclear. In germline, CDR1 is MGHRA, CDR2 YSYEKL. V dropped 5 bases and J dropped 5 bases, with 16 bases sitting between them. This CDR3 has 15 amino acids. CDR3 nucleotide sequence: TGCGCCAGCAGCTCACGGACTGACGACGATCAGCCCCAGCATTTT. Its translation is CASSSRTDDDQPQHF.

The CDR3 coding sequence is TGCAGTGCTAGTCAACGAGCCTACAATGAGCAGTTCTTC. This gives the protein CSASQRAYNEQFF. The gene calls are TRBV20-1 and TRBJ2-1; D call uncertain. Germline loops: CDR1 DFQATT, CDR2 SNEGSKA (reference sequence). The germline V and J ends were trimmed by 3 bases and 2 bases, with 8 bases remaining between them. This CDR3 region has 13 residues.

The chain recombines TRBV27 with TRBJ2-1, with TRBD2 matching 14 bases. CDR1 is MNHEY, CDR2 SMNVEV, per germline (reference sequence). Trimming at V came to 4 bases and at J to 9 bases, leaving 2 bases not matched to a gene. The CDR3 consists of 14 residues. The DNA of the CDR3 is TGTGCCAGCAGTTCTGGACTAGCGGGGGGTGAGCAGTTCTTC. Its translation: CASSSGLAGGEQFF.

V is TRBV18 and J is TRBJ1-1; maybe TRBD1 (6 bases). The CDR3 is 15 residues long. V was shortened by 1 base and J by 1 base, with 10 bases between the two germline ends. Germline assignment: CDR1 KGHSH and CDR2 LQKENI. The CDR3 region is CASSPQGHTNTEAFF. The CDR3 DNA is TGTGCCAGCTCACCACAGGGACACACGAACACTGAAGCTTTCTTT.

The chain links TRBV19 to TRBJ1-1; D is possibly TRBD1 (5 bases). Deletions cut 6 bases from V and 4 bases from J, with 15 bases between. In germline, CDR1 is LNHDA, CDR2 SQIVND (reference sequence). The CDR3 totals 14 residues. The CDR3, as DNA: TGTGCCAGTAGCTTCGGAAGGGGTAGCACTGAAGCTTTCTTT. Translating it yields CASSFGRGSTEAFF.

The chain uses TRBV18 and TRBJ2-5; 7 bases align to TRBD1. CDR1 and CDR2 from the germline V gene are KGHSH and LQKENI. CDR3 length equals 15 residues. V lost 1 base to trimming and J lost 0 bases; unmatched junction nucleotides: 2. CDR3 nucleotide sequence: TGTGCCAGCTCACCACAGGGACAGCACCAAGAGACCCAGTACTTC. It is translated as CASSPQGQHQETQYF.

V usage is TRBV27 and J usage is TRBJ2-3, with a tentative D call TRBD1 (6 bases). CDR3 length: 13 amino acids. CDR1 and CDR2 from the germline V gene are MNHEY and SMNVEV (reference sequence). V gave up 5 bases and J gave up 3 bases, with 9 bases separating them. The CDR3, as DNA: TGTGCCAGCAGTGGGCAGGGGACAGATACGCAGTATTTT. As protein: CASSGQGTDTQYF.

The chain uses TRBV3-1 (or the pseudogene TRBV3-2) and TRBJ2-2; 13 nucleotides align to TRBD2. The CDR3 has 18 residues. V trimming: 1 base; J trimming: 2 bases; junction bases outside the gene matches: 4. Germline-derived CDR1 and CDR2 are LGHDT and YNNKEL (reference sequence). CDR3 nucleotides: TGTGCCAGCAGCCAAGGGACTAGCGGGGGCCCTAACACCGGGGAGCTGTTTTTT. It encodes CASSQGTSGGPNTGELFF.

The chain joins TRBV28 to TRBJ1-2; D is uncertain. Trimming shortened V by 4 bases and J by 5 bases, and 20 bases separated the two germline ends. Germline CDR1 MDHEN, CDR2 SYDVKM. CDR3 size: 16 residues. The CDR3 is CASSSNLGTLTYGYTF. The CDR3 DNA follows: TGTGCCAGCAGTTCGAATCTAGGAACTCTTACTTATGGCTACACCTTC.

The sample holds many counts of this clone. The V gene is TRBV7-9, the J gene TRBJ2-7; no clear D. The CDR3 has 14 amino acids. From germline, CDR1 is SEHNR and CDR2 FQNEAQ (reference sequence). V was shortened by 3 bases and J by 0 bases, with 9 bases between the two germline ends. The CDR3, as DNA: TGTGCCAGCAGCTTCTCGATTAGCTCCTACGAGCAGTACTTC. Its translation is CASSFSISSYEQYF.

This chain's CDR3 is CATSDLSLAGVGSTDTQYF. The CDR3, as DNA: TGTGCCACCAGTGATTTGTCTCTAGCGGGAGTGGGGAGCACAGATACGCAGTATTTT. The chain couples TRBV24-1 to TRBJ2-3; 10 nucleotides align to TRBD2. The V gene's germline CDR1 is KGHDR and CDR2 SFDVKD. With 0 bases clipped from V and 0 bases from J, the junction kept 8 bases outside the gene matches. The CDR3 loop spans 19 amino acids.

The CDR3 DNA sequence: TGTGCCACCAGACTGATTAGCGACCAAGAGACCCAGTACTTC. This translates into CATRLISDQETQYF. This rearrangement joins TRBV15 to TRBJ2-5, with D perhaps TRBD2 (5 bases). The V gene's germline CDR1 is LNHNV and CDR2 YYDKDF (reference sequence). V lost 6 bases and J lost 0, with 11 bases in between. This CDR3 spans 14 amino acids.

With respect to this clone: At one boundary the junction diverges from the germline segment, which might be a read error. The chain has TRBV5-1 and TRBJ1-4, with D possibly being TRBD1 (6 bases). CDR1 and CDR2 (germline): SGHRS, YFSETQ. The CDR3 has 13 amino acids. The DNA for the CDR3 is TGCGCCAGCAGCCTAGGACAGAATGAAGAACTGTTTTTT. The encoded protein is CASSLGQNEELFF.

V and J are TRBV5-5 and TRBJ2-5; TRBD2 agrees at 7 bases. The CDR3 spans 15 residues. Germline CDR1 and CDR2: SGHKS and YYEKEE (reference sequence). With V trimmed by 1 base and J by 4 bases, 7 bases remained unmatched. The CDR3 coding sequence is TGTGCCAGCAGCTTGCAGACTAGCTTAGGAGAGACCCAGTACTTC. It codes for CASSLQTSLGETQYF.

The chain has TRBV5-1 and TRBJ2-7; weak D call: TRBD1 (5 bases). Trimming shortened V by 6 bases and J by 2 bases, and 12 bases separated the two germline ends. Germline V CDR1 and CDR2: SGHRS, YFSETQ. This CDR3 has 13 amino acids. The CDR3 protein is CASTTGPTYEQYF. DNA of the CDR3: TGCGCCAGCACCACAGGACCCACCTACGAGCAGTACTTC. The full variable domain, its missing parts supplied by reference TRBV5-1 and TRBJ2-7, is KAGVTQTPRYLIKTRGQQVTLSCSPISGHRSVSWYQQTPGQGLQFLFEYFSETQRNKGNFPGRFSGRQFSNSRSEMNVSTLELGDSALYLCASTTGPTYEQYFGPGTRLTVT.

This chain connects TRBV29-1 to TRBJ1-1; 7 bases are shared with TRBD1. With 3 bases clipped from V and 2 bases from J, the junction kept 3 bases outside the gene matches. The CDR3 contains 13 residues. CDR1 is SQVTM, CDR2 ANQGSEA, per germline. CDR3 sequence (DNA): TGCAGCGTTGAGACAGGGTTTAACACTGAAGCTTTCTTT. Encoded protein: CSVETGFNTEAFF. Drawing the rest from reference TRBV29-1 and TRBJ1-1, the complete variable domain is SAVISQKPSRDICQRGTSLTIQCQVDSQVTMMFWYRQQPGQSLTLIATANQGSEATYESGFVIDKFPISRPNLTFSTLTVSNMSPEDSSIYLCSVETGFNTEAFFGQGTRLTVV.

CDR3 DNA: TGTGCCAGCAGCTGGACGGGACAGGGGGGGAGCTCCTATAATTCACCCCTCCACTTT. This sequence encodes CASSWTGQGGSSYNSPLHF. The chain recombines TRBV11-3 with TRBJ1-6, with TRBD1 identical over 11 bases. The CDR3 is 19 residues long. Germline V gene sequence: CDR1 SGHNT, CDR2 YENEEA. V was clipped by 4 bases and J by 0 bases; unmatched bases: 8.

V gene TRBV6-5 combines with J gene TRBJ2-7, with 8 bases lining up with TRBD1. CDR1 and CDR2 from the germline V gene are MNHEY and SVGAGI. This CDR3 contains 14 residues. V dropped 2 bases and J dropped 6; count of bases not matched to a gene: 6. This CDR3 is CASSYGQGAGEQYF. The CDR3 bases are TGTGCCAGCAGTTACGGGCAGGGGGCGGGCGAGCAGTACTTC.

V and J are TRBV10-3 and TRBJ2-5; D is ambiguous. CDR3 length equals 8 residues. CDR1 is ENHRY, CDR2 SYGVKD, per germline. The CDR3 loop is CGRETQYF. The CDR3 DNA reads as TGTGGCAGGGAGACCCAGTACTTC.

V gene TRBV5-4 combines with J gene TRBJ2-7, with 8 bases lining up with TRBD2. Germline V CDR1 and CDR2: SGHNT, YYREEE (reference sequence). The CDR3 contains 14 residues. V lost 5 bases to trimming and J lost 4 bases; unmatched junction nucleotides: 8. The CDR3 loop reads CASSPPGLEYEQYF. The CDR3 nucleotides read TGTGCCAGCAGTCCTCCGGGACTAGAGTACGAGCAGTACTTC.

The rearrangement links TRBV14 to TRBJ1-1; the D is unclear. The CDR3 is 15 residues long. V lost 0 bases and J 5 bases, leaving 13 bases between the germline ends. Germline CDR1 is SGHDN and CDR2 is FVKESK. The chain's CDR3 is CASSQDWRARTEAFF. The CDR3, as DNA: TGTGCCAGCAGCCAAGATTGGAGGGCCAGGACTGAAGCTTTCTTT.

The CDR3 loop is CASGLVLGQGWHEQFF. The CDR3 nucleotides are TGTGCTAGTGGTTTGGTACTAGGACAGGGGTGGCATGAGCAGTTCTTC. The chain uses TRBV12-5 and TRBJ2-1, with TRBD1 matching over 9 bases. From germline, CDR1 is LGHNT and CDR2 FRNRAP. CDR3 length equals 16 residues. Unmatched junction bases numbered 8, after V lost 0 bases and J lost 8 bases.

This rearrangement joins TRBV5-6 to TRBJ1-2; D is unclear. The V gene lost 4 bases and the J gene lost 5 bases, with 15 bases spanning the gap. The CDR3 has 14 residues. The germline V gene has CDR1 SGHDT and CDR2 YYEEEE. CDR3 residues: CASSPDGRPYGYTF. The CDR3 nucleotides read TGTGCCAGCAGCCCTGATGGCAGGCCTTATGGCTACACCTTC. The entire variable domain, with the rest obtained from reference TRBV5-6 and TRBJ1-2, is as follows: DAGVTQSPTHLIKTRGQQVTLRCSPKSGHDTVSWYQQALGQGPQFIFQYYEEEERQRGNFPDRFSGHQFPNYSSELNVNALLLGDSALYLCASSPDGRPYGYTFGSGTRLTVV.

This chain joins TRBV5-4 and TRBJ2-1; D call uncertain. Germline assignment: CDR1 SGHNT and CDR2 YYREEE (reference sequence). The CDR3 length is 12 residues. V shed 0 bases and J shed 8 bases, with 6 bases lying between them. CDR3 amino acids: CASSLGVDEQFF. CDR3 nucleotides: TGTGCCAGCAGCTTGGGAGTAGATGAGCAGTTCTTC.

The rearrangement links TRBV4-1 to TRBJ1-5; D gene uncertain. V lost 2 bases to trimming and J lost 0 bases, with 8 bases between them. The CDR3 loop spans 15 amino acids. The germline CDR1 and CDR2 sequences are MGHRA and YSYEKL. As DNA, the CDR3 is TGCGCCAGCAGCCAACTCGGGTCTAGCAATCAGCCCCAGCATTTT. It translates to CASSQLGSSNQPQHF.

The chain recombines TRBV19 with TRBJ2-6; TRBD2 matches at 10 bases. The CDR3 contains 19 residues. CDR1 LNHDA and CDR2 SQIVND come from the germline V gene (reference sequence). V lost 2 bases and J lost 4; bases outside the gene matches: 11. CDR3 nucleotides: TGTGCCAGTAGTATATCGGCACTAGCGGGATCATCGGGGGCCAACGTCCTGACTTTC. Its protein product is CASSISALAGSSGANVLTF.

V gene TRBV7-9 combines with J gene TRBJ2-2; D is perhaps TRBD1 (5 bases). CDR1 is SEHNR, CDR2 FQNEAQ, per germline (reference sequence). The ends were cut back, 1 base at V and 7 bases at J, with 7 bases in the middle. CDR3 length: 13 amino acids. The CDR3 DNA reads TGTGCCAGCAGCTTAGGGGGCGGCGGGGAGCTGTTTTTT. This sequence encodes CASSLGGGGELFF.

The J gene is TRBJ2-7, the V gene TRBV5-6, with D possibly TRBD2 on 5 matching bases. V was trimmed by 3 bases and J by 0 bases, leaving 7 bases between them. CDR1 is SGHDT, CDR2 YYEEEE, per germline. CDR3 length equals 13 residues. The DNA of the CDR3 is TGTGCCAGCAGCTGGGCGGGCTCCTACGAGCAGTACTTC. Its translation: CASSWAGSYEQYF.